The subject of this entry is one T cell receptor (beta chain). The data were obtained in a study of shared clonotypes between healthy human individuals. The test was conducted at deep level. Every subset had its genomic DNA shared out evenly among several immunoSEQ plates. Here immunoSEQ multiplex PCR was the method, and the copy in TCRdb shows in-frame clones only, minus some. This table has 2 million to 3 million clones, roughly 93% appearing once. The clonotype originates from a man aged 18 to 29 in good health. Some clones in this sample may be carry-over from other donors' samples. The specimen sequenced was naive CD4+ T cells from PBMCs. Documented subset: CD45RA+ positively selected.

CDR3 sequence (DNA): TGTGCCAGCAGCAAACAACAGGCCGCGCCCCTCCACTTT. Translation: CASSKQQAAPLHF. The gene calls are TRBV7-9 and TRBJ1-6; D is possibly TRBD1 (5 bases). V lost 5 bases to trimming and J lost 13 bases, with 15 bases between them. This CDR3 has 13 residues. The germline V gene has CDR1 SEHNR and CDR2 FQNEAQ (reference sequence).